Included here is one T cell receptor beta chain sequence, with context. Its antigen is undetermined. Researchers reported that TCR beta cDNA libraries carried unique molecular identifiers. In TCRdb, the PCR reads were re-called with MiXCR into one record per CDR3 protein. The sample records roughly 800,000 distinct CDR3 sequences, approximately 50% being singletons. The V gene end was trimmed by 0 bases and the J gene end by 8 bases; junction bases not matched to a gene: 7. From germline, CDR1 is MNHEY and CDR2 SVGAGI. The CDR3 runs 15 residues. This sample was taken from a study of post-analysis software for immune sequencing data. Study at large: Progressive-relapsing, secondary progressive and relapsing-remitting multiple sclerosis were among the disease courses included.

Study-wide findings and caveats: About 5 TRBV segments were significantly more frequent in patients than in controls. TRBV5-6, TRBV5-1 and TRBV20-1 were among these segments.

The sequence was obtained from a girl aged 10-17 years with multiple sclerosis. The V gene is TRBV6-5, the J gene TRBJ2-1, with 7 bases fitting TRBD2. The sequencing sample was made of blood. This chain's CDR3 is CASSYSRERRHEQFF. Written as DNA, the CDR3 is TGTGCCAGCAGTTACTCGCGGGAGAGGCGCCATGAGCAGTTCTTC.